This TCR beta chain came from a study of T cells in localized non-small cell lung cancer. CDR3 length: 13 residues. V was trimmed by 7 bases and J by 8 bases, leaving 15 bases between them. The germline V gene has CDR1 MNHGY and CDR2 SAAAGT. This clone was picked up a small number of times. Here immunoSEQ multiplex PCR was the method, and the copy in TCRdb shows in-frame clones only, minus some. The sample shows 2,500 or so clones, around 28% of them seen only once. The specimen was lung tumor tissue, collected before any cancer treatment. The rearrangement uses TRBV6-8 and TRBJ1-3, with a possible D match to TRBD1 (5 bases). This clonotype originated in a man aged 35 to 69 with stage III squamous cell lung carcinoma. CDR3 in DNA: TGTGCCAGCACCGGCGAAAGGGGTTACACCATATATTTT. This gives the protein CASTGERGYTIYF.